This entry features one T cell receptor beta chain sequence. Its antigen is not known. This record comes from a study of shared clonotypes between healthy human individuals. Clones were sequenced by immunoSEQ multiplex PCR, and TCRdb holds only the in-frame ones, with some missing. The sample holds a few million clones, roughly nine tenths seen once. Regarding the study as a whole: Non-shared clonotypes had lower generation probabilities than clonotypes shared by all four sorted-subset donors. The donor pool, a small one, limited the genetic and exposure-history diversity represented.

Trimming cost V 5 bases and J 3 bases; bases outside gene matches: 5. The length of the CDR3 is 15 residues. Germline CDR1 SGHRS, CDR2 YFSETQ. This sequence was found in a man between 18 and 29 years old in good health. The sequencing input was naive CD4+ T cells sorted from blood. The sample's subset: CD45RA+ positively selected. The chain links TRBV5-1 to TRBJ1-4; 9 nucleotides line up with TRBD1. The DNA of the CDR3 is TGCGCCAGCAGGGGACAGGGTGCACCTAATGAAAAACTGTTTTTT. This encodes CASRGQGAPNEKLFF.